These 21 T cell receptor beta chains share one sample of origin, sequenced in a study of breast tumors, draining lymph nodes, adjacent tissues. TCRdb recomputed calls from the multiplex PCR reads with MiXCR, one row per CDR3 protein. The sample lists over 200,000 distinct CDR3 sequences, about 30% occurring once. Axillary draining lymph nodes of breast cancer patients supplied the node samples. The sample was axillary lymph node tissue. The receptors stem from a female donor with breast cancer. Some clones in this sample may be carry-over from other donors' samples.

This clonotype was seen repeatedly, ten times or more. The V gene is TRBV29-1, the J gene TRBJ2-1, with a tentative D call TRBD2 (11 bases). In germline, CDR1 is SQVTM, CDR2 ANQGSEA. V lost 8 bases and J 0 bases, leaving 38 bases between the germline ends. The CDR3 has 22 amino acids. The CDR3 nucleotides are TGCAGCCCCTGGGACAGGGGATCTCTGACTAGCGGGATCCCGAGCTCCTACAATGAGCAGTTCTTC. It is translated as CSPWDRGSLTSGIPSSYNEQFF.

A word on this clonotype: This clone may be a read error of a much larger clone one base away. The V call is TRBV11-1, the J call TRBJ2-5, with D possibly matching TRBD2 (5 bases). Germline CDR1 and CDR2: SGHAT and FQDESV (reference sequence). This CDR3 is built from 15 residues. Trimming took off 1 base at V and 7 bases at J, with 16 bases between the two ends. CDR3 coding DNA: TGTGCCAGCAGCTTAGACGCACTGGCAGGAGGGACCCAGTACTTC. This codes for CASSLDALAGGTQYF.

This clonotype was found many times. The chain uses TRBV4-1 and TRBJ1-5; a weak D match, TRBD1 (5 bases). Looked up from germline, CDR1 is MGHRA and CDR2 is YSYEKL. The CDR3 is 16 residues long. V dropped 4 bases and J dropped 0 bases, with 13 bases sitting between them. The CDR3 loop is CASSLGGEYSNQPQHF. The CDR3 nucleotides read TGCGCCAGCAGCCTCGGGGGGGAATATAGCAATCAGCCCCAGCATTTT.

This clonotype was counted many times. The V gene is TRBV6-2 or TRBV6-3, the J gene TRBJ1-5, with 8 bases identical to TRBD1. The CDR3 length is 15 residues. The ends lost 6 bases at V and 7 bases at J; junction bases unmatched: 11. Looked up from germline, CDR1 is MNHEY and CDR2 is SVGEGT. The CDR3 nucleotides read TGTGCCAGCAGAAGCCTTCAGGGGGCTGTGCAGCCCCAGCATTTT. This gives the protein CASRSLQGAVQPQHF.

In its sample, this clonotype was seen a few times. The chain is built from TRBV9 and TRBJ2-4, with D uncertain. CDR1 and CDR2 (germline): SGDLS, YYNGEE. The CDR3 consists of 14 residues. Between the trimmed V and J ends, which lost 4 bases and 9 bases, there was a span of 17 bases. This CDR3 is CASSPLEAFGIQYF. The CDR3 DNA is TGTGCCAGCAGCCCCCTCGAGGCCTTCGGCATTCAGTACTTC.

Many counts were recorded for this clonotype. The gene calls are TRBV6-6 and TRBJ1-4; D gene ambiguous. The germline gives CDR1 MNHNY, CDR2 SVGAGI (reference sequence). The CDR3 covers 12 residues. V lost 2 bases to trimming and J lost 15 bases, with 13 bases between them. The CDR3 spells CASSYPADRMFF. The CDR3 DNA reads as TGTGCCAGCAGTTACCCCGCGGATCGGATGTTTTTT.

This clonotype was observed at least ten times. V gene TRBV2 combines with J gene TRBJ2-5, with D possibly being TRBD1 (5 bases). CDR3 size: 13 residues. The V gene's germline CDR1 is SNHLY and CDR2 FYNNEI. V lost 5 bases and J lost 3, with 10 bases in between. The CDR3 DNA is TGTGCCAGCAGTAAGGGGATAAAAGAGACCCAGTACTTC. This gives the protein CASSKGIKETQYF.

This clonotype was detected many times. This chain uses TRBV5-1 with TRBJ2-1; 13 bases line up with TRBD2. Per germline, CDR1 SGHRS and CDR2 YFSETQ. The CDR3 spans 18 residues. The V and J ends lost 5 bases and 3 bases, in that order; junction bases with no gene match: 11. The CDR3 reads CASSFGLAGVLIYNEQFF. In nucleotides, the CDR3 is TGCGCCAGCAGTTTCGGACTAGCGGGAGTTCTGATCTACAATGAGCAGTTCTTC.

In the case of this clonotype: Compared with germline, one end of the junction differs, possibly owing to a read error. The chain is built from TRBV7-7 and TRBJ2-5; 7 bases line up with TRBD2. Germline V CDR1 and CDR2: SSHAT, FNYEAQ (reference sequence). This CDR3 spans 15 amino acids. The CDR3 loop is CASSLGAGTQETQYF. CDR3 nucleotides: TGTGCTAGCAGCTTAGGAGCGGGGACGCAAGAGACCCAGTACTTC. Full variable domain (remainder filled in from reference TRBV7-7 and TRBJ2-5): GAGVSQSPRYKVTKRGQDVTLRCDPISSHATLYWYQQALGQGPEFLTYFNYEAQPDKSGLPSDRFSAERPEGSISTLTIQRTEQRDSAMYRCASSLGAGTQETQYFGPGTRLLVL.

This clonotype was recorded a few times. This clone may be a read error of a much larger clone one base away. This chain links TRBV24-1 with TRBJ2-7; TRBD2 matches at 7 bases. There are 12 residues in the CDR3. The J segment lost 8 bases and the V segment lost 9 bases, leaving 9 bases of the junction unmatched. Germline V gene sequence: CDR1 KGHDR, CDR2 SFDVKD. Here the CDR3 DNA reads TGTGCCACCTGTGGTGGGGGAGGGCAGCAGTACTTC. It encodes CATCGGGGQQYF.

The J gene is TRBJ1-5, the V gene TRBV19; D may be TRBD1 (6 bases). The germline V gene encodes CDR1 LNHDA and CDR2 SQIVND (reference sequence). The CDR3 is made up of 13 amino acids. Trimming removed 6 bases from V and 6 bases from J, with 12 bases in between. The CDR3 sequence: CASSELRGQPQHF. The CDR3 region has the DNA TGTGCCAGTAGCGAACTCAGGGGTCAGCCCCAGCATTTT.

This clonotype was seen ten or more times. The chain has TRBV14 and TRBJ1-3; D not resolved. V gave up 1 base and J gave up 0 bases, with 10 bases separating them. CDR1 is SGHDN, CDR2 FVKESK, per germline. The CDR3 covers 16 residues. The CDR3 loop is CASSQARMPSGNTIYF. The DNA for the CDR3 is TGTGCCAGCAGCCAAGCCCGTATGCCCTCTGGAAACACCATATATTTT.

Regarding this clonotype: One end of the junction varies from germline; a read error may be responsible. This sequence joins TRBV6-5 and TRBJ1-2; a possible D gene is TRBD1 (5 bases). This CDR3 region has 17 residues. Germline V gene sequence: CDR1 MNHEY, CDR2 SVGAGI. The CDR3 sequence is CASSHSPRKGTTRGYTF. Here the CDR3 DNA reads TGTGCCAGCAGTCACTCCCCTAGGAAGGGGACTACTCGTGGCTACACCTTC.

As for this clonotype: A much larger clonotype is one base distant, so this may be a read error. The genes are TRBV11-3 and TRBJ1-5, with D unclear. This CDR3 has 14 residues. Looked up from germline, CDR1 is SGHNT and CDR2 is YENEEA. Trimming pared 8 bases from V and 1 base from J, leaving 12 bases between. The CDR3 bases are TGTGCCAGCGGTCAGGAATTCAGCAATCAGCCCCAGCATTTT. Translated, it gives CASGQEFSNQPQHF. Full variable domain (rest looked up from reference TRBV11-3 and TRBJ1-5): EAGVVQSPRYKIIEKKQPVAFWCNPISGHNTLYWYLQNLGQGPELLIRYENEEAVDDSQLPKDRFSAERLKGVDSTLKIQPAELGDSAVYLCASGQEFSNQPQHFGDGTRLSIL.

The sample holds many counts of this clonotype. The chain links TRBV28 to TRBJ2-2; 8 positions agree with TRBD1. There are 15 residues in the CDR3. The germline V gene has CDR1 MDHEN and CDR2 SYDVKM. Trimming took 6 bases from V and 2 from J; bases not matched to a gene: 5. CDR3 protein: CASRSGQGNTGELFF. The CDR3 nucleotides are TGTGCCAGCAGATCCGGACAGGGTAACACCGGGGAGCTGTTTTTT.

The J gene is TRBJ1-1, the V gene TRBV5-6; possibly TRBD1 for D (5 bases). V lost 4 bases and J 5 bases, leaving 30 bases between the germline ends. Germline values: CDR1 SGHDT, CDR2 YYEEEE. The length of the CDR3 is 19 residues. CDR3 bases: TGTGCCAGCAGCCCAGCGGTTGTCGTCGACAGCACGGTGGAGACTGAAGCTTTCTTT. Translation: CASSPAVVVDSTVETEAFF.

Comments on this clonotype: A much larger clone lies a single base off, so this may be a read error. The J gene is TRBJ2-5, the V gene TRBV30; 10 bases are a match to TRBD2. V lost 6 bases to trimming and J lost 7 bases; unmatched junction nucleotides: 8. The germline CDR1 and CDR2 sequences are GTSNPN and SVGIG (reference sequence). The CDR3 length is 13 residues. The CDR3 DNA sequence: TGTGCCTGCTCCGGGACTAGCGTTGGGACCCAGTACTTC. Protein sequence: CACSGTSVGTQYF.

There are many counts of this clonotype. The chain combines TRBV6-2 or TRBV6-3 with TRBJ2-2, with D perhaps being TRBD1 or TRBD2 (5 bases each). V was trimmed by 0 bases and J by 4 bases, leaving 9 bases between them. The germline CDR1 and CDR2 sequences are MNHEY and SVGEGT. CDR3 size: 15 residues. Here the CDR3 DNA reads TGTGCCAGCAGTTACTCGGGGGATAGCACCGGGGAGCTGTTTTTT. It is translated as CASSYSGDSTGELFF.

The chain joins TRBV12-3 or TRBV12-4 to TRBJ1-6; 7 bases align to TRBD1. The junction had 6 bases not matched to a gene; V was cut back by 5 bases and J by 2 bases. This CDR3 spans 16 amino acids. CDR3 nucleotide sequence: TGTGCCAGCAGTCCAGGGGGAGGGGCCTATAATTCACCCCTCCACTTT. Translating it yields CASSPGGGAYNSPLHF.

In its sample, this clonotype was seen a few times. This may be a read error, as it is one base from a much larger clone. The chain employs TRBV9 and TRBJ2-7, with TRBD1 matching over 7 bases. Germline values: CDR1 SGDLS, CDR2 YYNGEE. Trimming cost V 4 bases and J 5 bases; bases outside gene matches: 21. The CDR3 totals 18 residues. CDR3 sequence reads: CASSPEIRLGGPSNEQYF. The CDR3 nucleotides read TGTGCCAGCAGCCCGGAAATCCGGTTAGGGGGCCCCTCGAACGAGCAGTACTTC. Variable domain in full (rest from reference TRBV9 and TRBJ2-7): DSGVTQTPKHLITATGQRVTLRCSPRSGDLSVYWYQQSLDQGLQFLIQYYNGEERAKGNILERFSAQQFPDLHSELNLSSLELGDSALYFCASSPEIRLGGPSNEQYFGPGTRLTVT.

This clonotype was observed at least ten times. This chain links TRBV14 with TRBJ2-1; possible D gene TRBD2, 6 bases. Germline loops: CDR1 SGHDN, CDR2 FVKESK. V was trimmed by 4 bases and J by 2 bases, leaving 12 bases between them. The CDR3 runs 15 residues. CDR3 protein: CASSPLAGPYNEQFF. In DNA form, the CDR3 reads TGTGCCAGCAGCCCTCTCGCGGGACCCTACAATGAGCAGTTCTTC.